The text below deals with one T cell receptor (beta chain). In the original analysis: Cell counts per sample came from amplifying reference gene primers. The repertoire was sequenced with immunoSEQ multiplex PCR; TCRdb's copy has only in-frame clones and lacks some. Clonal size and the V and J genes are those of that table, whereas D and trimming came from the DNA. The table includes about 110,000 clones, around 84% detected once. The sample comes from a study of blood T cell repertoires in COVID-19. About the study: The United States, Italy and Spain provided the acute and convalescent COVID-19 samples. From T cells, B-cell-depleted T cells, or PBMCs came the material, which was cDNA or gDNA.

This CDR3 is 15 amino acids long. CDR1 and CDR2 (germline): SQVTM, ANQGSEA. V shed 1 base and J 6 bases; nucleotides not matched to a gene: 5. Sequenced material: peripheral blood. The rearrangement joins TRBV29-1 to TRBJ2-7; the match to TRBD2 covers 14 bases. The receptor's source is a woman of 80 years or more with acute or convalescent COVID-19. The CDR3 DNA is TGCAGCGTTGAAGGACTAGCGGGAGGGCCGGGCGAGCAGTACTTC. It yields the protein CSVEGLAGGPGEQYF.